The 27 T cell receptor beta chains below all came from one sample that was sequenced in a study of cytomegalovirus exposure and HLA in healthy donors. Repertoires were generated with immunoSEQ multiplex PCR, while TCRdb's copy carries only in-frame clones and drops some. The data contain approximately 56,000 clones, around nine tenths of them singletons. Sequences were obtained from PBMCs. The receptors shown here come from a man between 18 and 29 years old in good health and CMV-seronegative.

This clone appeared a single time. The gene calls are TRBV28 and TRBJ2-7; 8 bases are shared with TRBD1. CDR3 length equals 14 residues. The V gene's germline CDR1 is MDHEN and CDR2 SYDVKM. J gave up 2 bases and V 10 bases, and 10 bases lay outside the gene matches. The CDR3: CATNPQGAPYEQYF. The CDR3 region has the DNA TGTGCCACCAACCCGCAGGGGGCCCCCTACGAGCAGTACTTC.

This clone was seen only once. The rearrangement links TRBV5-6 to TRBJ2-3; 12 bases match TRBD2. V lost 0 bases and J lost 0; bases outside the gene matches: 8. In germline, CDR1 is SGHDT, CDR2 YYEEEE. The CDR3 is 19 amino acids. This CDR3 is CASSLGLGLAGTSTDTQYF. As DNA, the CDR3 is TGTGCCAGCAGCTTGGGATTAGGACTAGCGGGGACTAGCACAGATACGCAGTATTTT. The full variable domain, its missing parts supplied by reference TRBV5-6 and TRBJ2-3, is DAGVTQSPTHLIKTRGQQVTLRCSPKSGHDTVSWYQQALGQGPQFIFQYYEEEERQRGNFPDRFSGHQFPNYSSELNVNALLLGDSALYLCASSLGLGLAGTSTDTQYFGPGTRLTVL.

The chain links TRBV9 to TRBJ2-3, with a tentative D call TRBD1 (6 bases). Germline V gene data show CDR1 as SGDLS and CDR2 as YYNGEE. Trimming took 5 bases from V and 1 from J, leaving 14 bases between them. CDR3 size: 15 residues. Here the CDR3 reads CASSVGAGGTDTQYF. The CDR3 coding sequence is TGTGCCAGCAGTGTCGGGGCAGGGGGCACAGATACGCAGTATTTT.

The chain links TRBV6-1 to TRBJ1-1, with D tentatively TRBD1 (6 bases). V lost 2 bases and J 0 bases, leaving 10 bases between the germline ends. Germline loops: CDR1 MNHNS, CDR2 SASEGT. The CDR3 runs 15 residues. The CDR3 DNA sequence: TGTGCCAGCAGTGAATTAACAGGGATGAACACTGAAGCTTTCTTT. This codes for CASSELTGMNTEAFF.

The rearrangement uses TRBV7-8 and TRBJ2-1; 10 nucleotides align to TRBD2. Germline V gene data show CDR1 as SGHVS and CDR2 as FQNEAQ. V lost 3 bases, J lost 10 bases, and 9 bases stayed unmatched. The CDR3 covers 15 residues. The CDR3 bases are TGTGCCAGCAGCTTTCTCGCTAGCGGGAGAGGGGAGCAGTTCTTC. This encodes CASSFLASGRGEQFF.

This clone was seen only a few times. CDR3 residues: CASSLGDRGYEQYF. For the CDR3, the DNA is TGTGCCAGCAGCCTCGGGGACAGGGGGTACGAGCAGTACTTC. The V and J genes are TRBV9 and TRBJ2-7; 11 positions match TRBD1. From germline, CDR1 is SGDLS and CDR2 YYNGEE. The CDR3 has 14 residues. Trimming cost V 4 bases and J 4 bases; bases outside gene matches: 4.

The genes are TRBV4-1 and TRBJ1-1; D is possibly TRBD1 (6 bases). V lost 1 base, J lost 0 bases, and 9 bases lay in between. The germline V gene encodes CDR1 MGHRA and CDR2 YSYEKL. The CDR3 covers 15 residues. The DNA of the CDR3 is TGCGCCAGCAGCCAAGCGGACAGAATGAACACTGAAGCTTTCTTT. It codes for CASSQADRMNTEAFF.

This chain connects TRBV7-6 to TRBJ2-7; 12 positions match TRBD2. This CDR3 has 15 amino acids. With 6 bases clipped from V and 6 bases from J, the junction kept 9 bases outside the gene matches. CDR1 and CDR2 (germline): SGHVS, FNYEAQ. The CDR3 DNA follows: TGTGCCAGCAGACCTAACCGGGGACTAGCGGGCGAGCAGTACTTC. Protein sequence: CASRPNRGLAGEQYF. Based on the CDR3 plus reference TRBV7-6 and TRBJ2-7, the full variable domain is GAGVSQSPRYKVTKRGQDVALRCDPISGHVSLYWYRQALGQGPEFLTYFNYEAQQDKSGLPNDRFSAERPEGSISTLTIQRTEQRDSAMYRCASRPNRGLAGEQYFGPGTRLTVT.

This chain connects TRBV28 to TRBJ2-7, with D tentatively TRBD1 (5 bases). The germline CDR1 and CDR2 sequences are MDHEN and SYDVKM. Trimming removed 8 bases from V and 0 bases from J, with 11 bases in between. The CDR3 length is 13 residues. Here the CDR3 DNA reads TGTGCCAGCGGACACAGTTCCTCCTACGAGCAGTACTTC. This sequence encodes CASGHSSSYEQYF.

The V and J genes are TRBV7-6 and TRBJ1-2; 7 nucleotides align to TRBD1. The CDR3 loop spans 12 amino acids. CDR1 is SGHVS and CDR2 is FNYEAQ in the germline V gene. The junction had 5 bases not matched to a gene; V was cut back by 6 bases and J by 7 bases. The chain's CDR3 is CASSSGGFGYTF. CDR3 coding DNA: TGTGCCAGCAGTTCAGGGGGTTTTGGCTACACCTTC.

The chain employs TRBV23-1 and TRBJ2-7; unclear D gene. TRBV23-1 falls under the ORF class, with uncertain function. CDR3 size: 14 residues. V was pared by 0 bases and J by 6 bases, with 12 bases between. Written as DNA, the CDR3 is TGCGCCAGCAGTCAATCGACGCCCTCGGGCGAGCAGTACTTC. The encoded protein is CASSQSTPSGEQYF.

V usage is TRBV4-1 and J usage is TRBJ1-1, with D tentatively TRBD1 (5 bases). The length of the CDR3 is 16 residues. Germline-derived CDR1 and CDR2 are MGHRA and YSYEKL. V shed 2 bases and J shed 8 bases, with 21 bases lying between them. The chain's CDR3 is CASSQPNTWAGVEAFF. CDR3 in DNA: TGCGCCAGCAGCCAACCAAATACGTGGGCGGGGGTAGAAGCTTTCTTT.

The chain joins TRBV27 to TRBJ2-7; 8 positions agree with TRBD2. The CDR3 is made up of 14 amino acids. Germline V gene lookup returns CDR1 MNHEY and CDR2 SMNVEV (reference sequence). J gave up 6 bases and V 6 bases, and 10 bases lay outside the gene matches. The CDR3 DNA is TGTGCCAGCAGCCGACAGACTAGCGCAAGCGAGCAGTACTTC. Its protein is CASSRQTSASEQYF.

The CDR3 protein is CAIRVLGPIEKLFF. The CDR3 region has the DNA TGCGCCATCCGGGTCCTTGGCCCAATTGAAAAACTGTTTTTT. V gene TRBV23-1 combines with J gene TRBJ1-4; D remains ambiguous. TRBV23-1 is flagged as an ORF with uncertain function. Between the trimmed V and J ends, which lost 10 bases and 7 bases, there was a span of 19 bases. CDR3 size: 14 residues.

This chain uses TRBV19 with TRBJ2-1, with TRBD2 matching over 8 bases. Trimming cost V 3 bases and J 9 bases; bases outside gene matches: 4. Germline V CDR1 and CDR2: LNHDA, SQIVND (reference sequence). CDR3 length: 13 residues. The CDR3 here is CASSIARGGEQFF. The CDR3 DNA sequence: TGTGCCAGTAGTATTGCCCGGGGGGGTGAGCAGTTCTTC.

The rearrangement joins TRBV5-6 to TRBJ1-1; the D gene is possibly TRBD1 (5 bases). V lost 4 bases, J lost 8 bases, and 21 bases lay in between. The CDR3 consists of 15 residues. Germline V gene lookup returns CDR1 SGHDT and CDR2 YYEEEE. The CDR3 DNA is TGTGCCAGCAGCGAATTTGCTGGGGCCCAAAAAGAAGCTTTCTTT. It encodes CASSEFAGAQKEAFF. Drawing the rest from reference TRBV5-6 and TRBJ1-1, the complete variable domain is DAGVTQSPTHLIKTRGQQVTLRCSPKSGHDTVSWYQQALGQGPQFIFQYYEEEERQRGNFPDRFSGHQFPNYSSELNVNALLLGDSALYLCASSEFAGAQKEAFFGQGTRLTVV.

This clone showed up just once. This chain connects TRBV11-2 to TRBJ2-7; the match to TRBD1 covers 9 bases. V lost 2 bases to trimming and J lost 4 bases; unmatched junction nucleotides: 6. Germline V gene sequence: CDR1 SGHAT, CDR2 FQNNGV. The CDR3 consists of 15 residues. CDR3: CASSLTRQGVYEQYF. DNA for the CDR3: TGTGCCAGCAGCTTAACGAGACAGGGGGTATACGAGCAGTACTTC.

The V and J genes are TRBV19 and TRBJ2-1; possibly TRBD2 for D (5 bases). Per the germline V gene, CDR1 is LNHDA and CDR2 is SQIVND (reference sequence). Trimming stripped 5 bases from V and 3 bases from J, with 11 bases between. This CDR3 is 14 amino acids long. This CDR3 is CASSLERSYNEQFF. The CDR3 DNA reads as TGTGCCAGTAGTTTGGAGCGGAGCTACAATGAGCAGTTCTTC.

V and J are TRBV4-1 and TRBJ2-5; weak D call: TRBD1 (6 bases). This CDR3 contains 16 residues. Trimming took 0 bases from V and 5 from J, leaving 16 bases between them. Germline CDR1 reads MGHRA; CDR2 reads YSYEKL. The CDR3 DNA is TGCGCCAGCAGCCAAGATCCGGGCCAGGGGTGGGAGACCCAGTACTTC. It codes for CASSQDPGQGWETQYF.

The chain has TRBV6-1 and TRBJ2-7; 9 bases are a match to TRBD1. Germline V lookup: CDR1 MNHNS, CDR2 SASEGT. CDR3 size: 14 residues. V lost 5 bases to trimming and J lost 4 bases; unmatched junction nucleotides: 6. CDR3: CASSRDRVSYEQYF. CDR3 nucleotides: TGTGCCAGCAGTAGGGACAGGGTGTCGTACGAGCAGTACTTC.

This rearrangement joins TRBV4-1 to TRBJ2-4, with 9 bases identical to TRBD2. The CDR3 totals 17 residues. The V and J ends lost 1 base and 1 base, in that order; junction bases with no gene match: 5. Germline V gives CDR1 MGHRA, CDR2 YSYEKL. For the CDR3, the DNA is TGCGCCAGCAGCCAAGTGCTAGCGGGAATCGCCAAAAACATTCAGTACTTC. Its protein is CASSQVLAGIAKNIQYF.

The CDR3 spells CASSLRGRYGYTF. Here the CDR3 DNA reads TGTGCCAGCAGTCTAAGGGGTCGGTATGGCTACACCTTC. This rearrangement joins TRBV2 to TRBJ1-2, with D possibly TRBD1 on 5 matching bases. Germline-derived CDR1 and CDR2 are SNHLY and FYNNEI. This CDR3 region has 13 residues. The V end was cut by 5 bases, the J end by 5 bases, with 12 bases between.

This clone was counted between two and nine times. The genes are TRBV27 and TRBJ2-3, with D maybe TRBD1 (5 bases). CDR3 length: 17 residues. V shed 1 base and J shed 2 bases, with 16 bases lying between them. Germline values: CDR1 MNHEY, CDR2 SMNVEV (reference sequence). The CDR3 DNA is TGTGCCAGCAGTTTATGGGCGGACACGTCGTCCACAGATACGCAGTATTTT. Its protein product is CASSLWADTSSTDTQYF.

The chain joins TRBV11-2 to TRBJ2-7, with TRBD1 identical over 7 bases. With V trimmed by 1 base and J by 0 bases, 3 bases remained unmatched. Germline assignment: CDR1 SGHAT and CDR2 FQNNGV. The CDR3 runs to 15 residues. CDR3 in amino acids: CASSLAGTVSYEQYF. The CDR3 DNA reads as TGTGCCAGCAGCTTAGCAGGGACAGTCTCCTACGAGCAGTACTTC.

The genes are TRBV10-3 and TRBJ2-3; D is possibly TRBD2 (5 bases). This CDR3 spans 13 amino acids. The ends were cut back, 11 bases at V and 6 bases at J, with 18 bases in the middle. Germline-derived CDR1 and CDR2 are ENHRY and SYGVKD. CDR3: CAALGVPPDTQYF. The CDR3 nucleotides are TGTGCCGCCCTGGGAGTTCCCCCCGATACGCAGTATTTT.

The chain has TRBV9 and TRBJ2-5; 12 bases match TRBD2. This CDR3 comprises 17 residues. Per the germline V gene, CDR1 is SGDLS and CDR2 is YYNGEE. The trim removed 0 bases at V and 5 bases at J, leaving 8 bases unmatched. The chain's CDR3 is CASSVGTSGTWGETQYF. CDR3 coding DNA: TGTGCCAGCAGCGTAGGGACTAGCGGGACCTGGGGGGAGACCCAGTACTTC.

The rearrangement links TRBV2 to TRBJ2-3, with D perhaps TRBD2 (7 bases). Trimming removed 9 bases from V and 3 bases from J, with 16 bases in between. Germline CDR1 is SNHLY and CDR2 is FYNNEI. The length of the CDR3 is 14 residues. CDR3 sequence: CASHPGGGTDTQYF. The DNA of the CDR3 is TGTGCCAGTCACCCGGGGGGCGGGACAGATACGCAGTATTTT.